These 9 T cell receptor beta chains were all obtained from the same sample, sequenced in a study of shared clonotypes between healthy human individuals. Clones were read by immunoSEQ multiplex PCR, and TCRdb kept only the in-frame ones, dropping some. The sample yields around 2.3 million clones, approximately 94% seen once. Sequencing input: naive CD4+ T cells sorted from blood. Subset given: CD45RA+ positively selected. All receptors come from a man aged 18-30 years in good health.

The V gene is TRBV6-6, the J gene TRBJ2-5; the match to TRBD1 covers 9 bases. V dropped 5 bases and J dropped 9; count of bases not matched to a gene: 7. Germline CDR1 reads MNHNY; CDR2 reads SVGAGI (reference sequence). This CDR3 contains 13 residues. CDR3 DNA: TGTGCCAGCAGTCCCCGGGACAGGGCGGCCCAGTACTTC. Protein: CASSPRDRAAQYF.

The chain joins TRBV5-5 to TRBJ2-1; D perhaps matches TRBD2 (5 bases). The CDR3 is made up of 14 amino acids. The V end lost 3 bases, the J end lost 4 bases, and 11 bases lay between the germline ends. Germline V gene lookup returns CDR1 SGHKS and CDR2 YYEKEE (reference sequence). The CDR3 sequence: CASSSPPGYNEQFF. The CDR3 DNA reads as TGTGCCAGCAGCTCTCCACCGGGGTACAATGAGCAGTTCTTC.

The chain recombines TRBV6-1 with TRBJ2-7, with 7 bases aligning to TRBD1. V lost 8 bases and J lost 3; bases outside the gene matches: 10. CDR3 size: 14 residues. Germline values: CDR1 MNHNS, CDR2 SASEGT. This CDR3 is CASFEGAGGYEQYF. The CDR3 DNA follows: TGTGCCAGCTTTGAAGGGGCAGGGGGCTACGAGCAGTACTTC.

The chain combines TRBV25-1 with TRBJ2-1, with D tentatively TRBD2 (6 bases). The CDR3 spans 14 residues. Germline CDR1 is MGHDK and CDR2 is SYGVNS. V lost 4 bases and J 5 bases, leaving 12 bases between the germline ends. The CDR3 sequence: CASSAFGGNNEQFF. CDR3 coding DNA: TGTGCCAGCAGTGCCTTTGGGGGGAACAATGAGCAGTTCTTC.

The chain has TRBV5-4 and TRBJ2-3; no definite D call. CDR1 is SGHNT and CDR2 is YYREEE in the germline V gene (reference sequence). The CDR3 is 14 residues long. V lost 4 bases and J lost 8, with 17 bases in between. CDR3 residues: CASSQEVWEATQYF. The CDR3 coding sequence is TGTGCCAGCAGCCAGGAAGTGTGGGAAGCTACGCAGTATTTT.

The J gene is TRBJ1-4, the V gene TRBV6-1; D gene ambiguous. This CDR3 comprises 15 residues. Trimming took 2 bases from V and 3 from J, leaving 10 bases between them. CDR1 and CDR2 from the germline V gene are MNHNS and SASEGT. Written as DNA, the CDR3 is TGTGCCAGCAGTGAACCTGGAGGTTCTAATGAAAAACTGTTTTTT. It yields the protein CASSEPGGSNEKLFF.

The rearrangement uses TRBV7-9 and TRBJ2-1; TRBD2 agrees at 7 bases. V gave up 1 base and J gave up 8 bases; unmatched junction bases: 11. The CDR3 consists of 16 residues. Germline V gives CDR1 SEHNR, CDR2 FQNEAQ (reference sequence). CDR3 region: CASSLGPAGKVDEQFF. The CDR3 nucleotides are TGTGCCAGCAGCTTAGGACCAGCGGGAAAGGTGGATGAGCAGTTCTTC.

The rearrangement uses TRBV21-1 and TRBJ1-5; the table's D call TRBD1 went unverified against the DNA. TRBV21-1 is labeled a pseudogene. The CDR3 is 17 residues long. This CDR3 is CASSKVRDRGGNQPQHF. In DNA form, the CDR3 reads TGTGCCAGCAGCAAAGTCCGGGACAGGGGTGGCAATCAGCCCCAGCATTTT.

The chain links TRBV7-9 to TRBJ1-1; 7 bases match TRBD1. Trimming at V came to 5 bases and at J to 6 bases, leaving 3 bases not matched to a gene. The CDR3 consists of 12 residues. Germline V gene sequence: CDR1 SEHNR, CDR2 FQNEAQ (reference sequence). CDR3 in amino acids: CASSRGQAEAFF. The CDR3 region has the DNA TGTGCCAGCAGCCGCGGACAGGCTGAAGCTTTCTTT.